This T cell receptor beta chain emerged from a study of beta chain features in type 1 diabetes. The study, taken as a whole, reports: The study found moderately but significantly shorter TCRB CDR3s in all four CD4+ subsets of Type 1 diabetes patients. When VDJ junctions were examined, type 1 diabetes patients showed fewer insertions and more deletions.

Investigators reverse transcribed all isolated RNA, so they sequenced expressed TCRB transcripts. The method was immunoSEQ multiplex PCR; TCRdb's version includes in-frame clones alone and lacks a portion of them. This table has hundreds of thousands of clones, 10% to 15% appearing once. Trimming removed 1 base from V and 4 bases from J, with 5 bases in between. This CDR3 is 11 amino acids long. Germline CDR1 is DFQATT and CDR2 is SNEGSKA (reference sequence). Regarding this clone: The antigen is unknown. Other DNA sequences in the same sample also yield this CDR3.

The sequence came from a man between 18 and 29 years old in good health. The chain employs TRBV20-1 and TRBJ2-7; D is unresolved. The source material was naive CD4+ T cells from blood. This CDR3 is CSARGGYEQYF. DNA of the CDR3: TGCAGTGCTAGAGGAGGTTACGAGCAGTACTTC.